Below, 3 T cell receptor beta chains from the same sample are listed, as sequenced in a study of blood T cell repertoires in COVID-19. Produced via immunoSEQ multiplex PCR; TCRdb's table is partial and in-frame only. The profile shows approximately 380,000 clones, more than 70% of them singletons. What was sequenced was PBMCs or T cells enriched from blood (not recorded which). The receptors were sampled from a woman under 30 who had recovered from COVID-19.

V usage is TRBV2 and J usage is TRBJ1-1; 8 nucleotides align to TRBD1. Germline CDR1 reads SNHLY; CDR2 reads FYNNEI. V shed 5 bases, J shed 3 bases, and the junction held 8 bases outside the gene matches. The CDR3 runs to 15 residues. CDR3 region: CASSPRTTGDTEAFF. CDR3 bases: TGTGCCAGCAGTCCCCGAACGACAGGGGACACTGAAGCTTTCTTT.

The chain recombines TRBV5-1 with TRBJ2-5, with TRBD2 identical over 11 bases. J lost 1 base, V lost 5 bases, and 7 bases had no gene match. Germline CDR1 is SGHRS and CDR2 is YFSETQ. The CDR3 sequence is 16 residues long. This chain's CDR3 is CASRLPGLAAQETQYF. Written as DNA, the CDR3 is TGCGCCAGCAGACTCCCGGGACTAGCGGCCCAAGAGACCCAGTACTTC. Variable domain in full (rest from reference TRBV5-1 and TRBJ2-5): KAGVTQTPRYLIKTRGQQVTLSCSPISGHRSVSWYQQTPGQGLQFLFEYFSETQRNKGNFPGRFSGRQFSNSRSEMNVSTLELGDSALYLCASRLPGLAAQETQYFGPGTRLLVL.

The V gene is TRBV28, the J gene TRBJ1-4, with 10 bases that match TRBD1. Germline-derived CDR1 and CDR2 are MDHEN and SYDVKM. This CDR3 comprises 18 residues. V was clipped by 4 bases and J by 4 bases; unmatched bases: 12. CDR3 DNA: TGTGCCAGCAGTTCCGCCGGGACAGGGGTTCTGAGTAATGAAAAACTGTTTTTT. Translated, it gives CASSSAGTGVLSNEKLFF.